Following are 16 T cell receptor beta chains from one sample sequenced in a study of regulatory T cells in long-lasting Graves disease. Documented time point: newly diagnosed GD, antithyroid drugs for less than 3 months. Extracted RNA from PBMCs served as the source of the TCR library. TCR beta libraries were built with iRepertoire HTBI primers and Arm-PCR of CDR3 regions. TCRdb called the multiplex PCR reads again in MiXCR, with one record for every CDR3 protein. The profile shows just over 600,000 distinct CDR3 sequences, 16% of them singletons. A further study also used this sample, focusing on T cells in Graves' hyperthyroidism and ophthalmopathy.

The sequences come from peripheral blood mononuclear cells (PBMCs), collected at new diagnosis, from a patient treated with antithyroid drugs. The receptors were sampled from a woman in her 30s with Graves disease.

This rearrangement joins TRBV19 to TRBJ2-7; 12 bases agree with TRBD2. The trim removed 6 bases at V and 1 base at J, leaving 4 bases unmatched. CDR3 length: 15 residues. Germline loops: CDR1 LNHDA, CDR2 SQIVND (reference sequence). DNA of the CDR3: TGTGCCAGTAGAAGGACTAGCGGGACATCCTACGAGCAGTACTTC. It translates to CASRRTSGTSYEQYF.

The rearrangement joins TRBV28 to TRBJ1-2, with TRBD1 matching over 9 bases. The CDR3 has 15 residues. The V gene's germline CDR1 is MDHEN and CDR2 SYDVKM. Germline trimming cut 5 bases from V and 4 bases from J; bases unmatched to any gene: 8. CDR3 sequence reads: CASSLRDREVYGYTF. The DNA of the CDR3 is TGTGCCAGCAGTCTACGGGACAGGGAGGTCTATGGCTACACCTTC.

J is TRBJ1-2 and V is TRBV12-3 or TRBV12-4; no clear D. This CDR3 contains 14 residues. The V end was cut by 6 bases, the J end by 5 bases, with 16 bases between. The DNA for the CDR3 is TGTGCCAGCAGCCCCTCCGGGTGGAAGTATGGCTACACCTTC. It translates to CASSPSGWKYGYTF.

Concerning this clonotype itself: This sequence may be a read error, since a much larger clone differs from it by one base. J is TRBJ2-1 and V is TRBV6-5, with 10 bases identical to TRBD2. V lost 2 bases, J lost 9 bases, and 7 bases stayed unmatched. Germline V CDR1 and CDR2: MNHEY, SVGAGI. The CDR3 consists of 15 residues. The CDR3 DNA sequence: TGTGCCAGCAGTTACGGGGGACTAGCGTCGAGTGAGCAGTTCTTC. Its protein product is CASSYGGLASSEQFF.

This clonotype was found a few times. This chain links TRBV7-9 with TRBJ1-6; D uncertain. Germline V CDR1 and CDR2: SEHNR, FQNEAQ (reference sequence). Between the trimmed V and J ends, which lost 1 base and 0 bases, there was a span of 7 bases. There are 16 residues in the CDR3. DNA for the CDR3: TGTGCCAGCAGCTTAGGGGGTATCTCCTATAATTCACCCCTCCACTTT. Translated: CASSLGGISYNSPLHF. The full variable domain, rest sourced from reference TRBV7-9 and TRBJ1-6, is DTGVSQNPRHKITKRGQNVTFRCDPISEHNRLYWYRQTLGQGPEFLTYFQNEAQLEKSRLLSDRFSAERPKGSFSTLEIQRTEQGDSAMYLCASSLGGISYNSPLHFGNGTRLTVT.

This clonotype has at least ten counts. V is TRBV20-1 and J is TRBJ2-7; D could derive from TRBD1 or TRBD2 (5 bases each). Germline loops: CDR1 DFQATT, CDR2 SNEGSKA (reference sequence). Trimming shortened V by 1 base and J by 4 bases, and 5 bases separated the two germline ends. The CDR3 is 11 amino acids. The chain's CDR3 is CSARGGYEQYF. CDR3 bases: TGCAGTGCTAGAGGGGGGTACGAGCAGTACTTC.

This clonotype was counted ten times or more. The gene calls are TRBV27 and TRBJ2-2; D is unclear. CDR1 and CDR2 from the germline V gene are MNHEY and SMNVEV (reference sequence). This CDR3 region has 14 residues. Between the trimmed V and J ends, which lost 3 bases and 4 bases, there was a span of 9 bases. The CDR3 nucleotides are TGTGCCAGCAGTTTCCGAGCTACCACCGGGGAGCTGTTTTTT. Translating it yields CASSFRATTGELFF.

This clonotype was recorded many times. The rearrangement uses TRBV30 and TRBJ2-5; 15 bases map to TRBD2. Germline CDR1 and CDR2: GTSNPN and SVGIG (reference sequence). V dropped 1 base and J dropped 4; count of bases not matched to a gene: 1. The length of the CDR3 is 15 residues. The chain's CDR3 is CAWSEGLAGGETQYF. CDR3 DNA: TGTGCCTGGAGTGAGGGACTAGCGGGAGGAGAGACCCAGTACTTC.

Concerning this clonotype itself: It is unclear where the CDR3 begins or ends on the DNA, so no DNA is shown, and the CDR3 is as TCRdb lists it. The CDR3: CASSSTLGKFYNEQFF. The J gene is TRBJ2-1, the V gene TRBV7-6. The CDR3 is 16 residues long, counting both termini. CDR1 and CDR2 from the germline V gene are SGHVS and FNYEAQ.

In regard to this clonotype: An end of the junction does not agree with germline; a read error may underlie this. This chain joins TRBV15 and TRBJ2-7; TRBD1 aligns across 7 bases. The CDR3 consists of 12 residues. Germline CDR1 reads LNHNV; CDR2 reads YYDKDF (reference sequence). The CDR3 region has the DNA TGTGCCACCAGTCTTCACCGACAGGGAAAGGACTTC. Its translation is CATSLHRQGKDF.

The sample holds many counts of this clonotype. The chain couples TRBV5-1 to TRBJ2-1, with D unresolved. V lost 0 bases, J lost 7 bases, and 14 bases lay in between. The CDR3 is made up of 15 amino acids. Per the germline V gene, CDR1 is SGHRS and CDR2 is YFSETQ. DNA for the CDR3: TGCGCCAGCAGCTTGGGATCTCTAAGCGTGAATGAGCAGTTCTTC. Translated, it gives CASSLGSLSVNEQFF.

Here the CDR3 DNA reads TGTGCCAGCAGCTTTTTCCTGTACGAGCAGTACTTC. Its translation is CASSFFLYEQYF. This chain uses TRBV7-8 with TRBJ2-7, with unresolved D. V was clipped by 3 bases and J by 4 bases, with 7 bases between them. Germline V gene lookup returns CDR1 SGHVS and CDR2 FQNEAQ. CDR3 length: 12 residues.

The chain recombines TRBV27 with TRBJ1-4; D gene ambiguous. This CDR3 spans 15 amino acids. CDR1 and CDR2 from the germline V gene are MNHEY and SMNVEV (reference sequence). V was shortened by 3 bases and J by 0 bases, with 8 bases between the two germline ends. CDR3 protein: CASSFLGATNEKLFF. The CDR3 region has the DNA TGTGCCAGCAGTTTCTTGGGTGCAACTAATGAAAAACTGTTTTTT.

This clonotype was observed a handful of times. The rearrangement uses TRBV20-1 and TRBJ2-2, with 10 nucleotides matching TRBD1. CDR3 length: 14 amino acids. Germline CDR1 and CDR2: DFQATT and SNEGSKA (reference sequence). J gave up 6 bases and V 6 bases, and 7 bases lay outside the gene matches. The CDR3, as DNA: TGCAGTGCCTACAACGACAGGGGGCCCGGGGAGCTGTTTTTT. It specifies CSAYNDRGPGELFF.

DNA for the CDR3: TGTGCCAGCTCTCTACAGGGAAACGATCAGCCCCAGCATTTT. Its protein is CASSLQGNDQPQHF. The genes are TRBV18 and TRBJ1-5, with D possibly being TRBD1 (6 bases). The CDR3 extends over 14 amino acids. Germline V gives CDR1 KGHSH, CDR2 LQKENI. The V end lost 6 bases, the J end lost 5 bases, and 14 bases lay between the germline ends.

There are a few counts of this clonotype. The chain recombines TRBV10-3 with TRBJ2-7, with 7 bases matching TRBD1. The CDR3 loop spans 13 amino acids. The germline gives CDR1 ENHRY, CDR2 SYGVKD. J was trimmed by 4 bases and V by 4 bases; bases with no gene match: 4. CDR3 amino acids: CAISATGEYEQYF. CDR3 coding DNA: TGTGCCATCAGTGCCACAGGGGAGTACGAGCAGTACTTC.